This TCR beta chain was recorded in a study of CD4+ T cells in melanoma. The study, taken as a whole, reports: Reportedly, melanoma neoantigen-specific CD4+ T cells showed varied differentiation states.

Repertoires were generated with immunoSEQ multiplex PCR, while TCRdb's copy carries only in-frame clones and drops some. The data show 50,000 to 60,000 clones, roughly two thirds seen once. The length of the CDR3 is 14 residues. Germline V gives CDR1 LNHDA, CDR2 SQIVND (reference sequence). Trimming pared 1 base from V and 0 bases from J, leaving 6 bases between. In regard to this clone: The antigen remains unidentified.

The specimen was tumor tissue. The chain recombines TRBV19 with TRBJ1-2; D is unclear. The sequence was obtained from a human donor with melanoma. The CDR3 is CASSIANTNYGYTF. CDR3 DNA: TGTGCCAGTAGTATAGCCAACACTAACTATGGCTACACCTTC. Together with reference TRBV19 and TRBJ1-2, the CDR3 gives the full variable domain: DGGITQSPKYLFRKEGQNVTLSCEQNLNHDAMYWYRQDPGQGLRLIYYSQIVNDFQKGDIAEGYSVSREKKESFPLTVTSAQKNPTAFYLCASSIANTNYGYTFGSGTRLTVV.